The present entry profiles one TCR beta chain with its context. This specimen belongs to a study of cytomegalovirus exposure and HLA in healthy donors. Germline V gives CDR1 SGHNT, CDR2 YYREEE (reference sequence). V was trimmed by 0 bases and J by 1 base, leaving 16 bases between them. This CDR3 spans 17 amino acids. 13 Jbeta primers and 60 Vbeta primers were used for the PCR. Only in-frame clones appear in the TCRdb table, and some are missing; sequencing was by immunoSEQ multiplex PCR. The table lists 160,000 or so clones, nearly 80% of them singletons. The rearrangement uses TRBV5-4 and TRBJ1-1; D may be TRBD1 (6 bases). Sequenced material: PBMCs. This sequence originates from a man aged 35 to 55 in good health and CMV-seropositive. This CDR3 reads CASSLGPGVVSNTEAFF. The CDR3 DNA reads TGTGCCAGCAGCTTGGGTCCAGGGGTCGTTTCGAACACTGAAGCTTTCTTT. Variable domain in full (rest from reference TRBV5-4 and TRBJ1-1): ETGVTQSPTHLIKTRGQQVTLRCSSQSGHNTVSWYQQALGQGPQFIFQYYREEENGRGNFPPRFSGLQFPNYSSELNVNALELDDSALYLCASSLGPGVVSNTEAFFGQGTRLTVV.